This T cell receptor (beta chain) originates from a study of blood T cells in healthy people across ages. Donors ranged from roughly 6 to 95 years old and were healthy Caucasians in Russia. Roughly 9.8 milliliters of peripheral blood were drawn from each donor. A sample-barcoded 5' primer and a J-beta primer mix were used in a second PCR of roughly 7 to 11 cycles. TCRdb called the 5' RACE reads again in MiXCR, with one record for every CDR3 protein. Of about 970,000 distinct CDR3 sequences in the sample, approximately 50% were seen once. Germline loops: CDR1 DFQATT, CDR2 SNEGSKA (reference sequence). With 0 bases removed from V and 1 base from J, the gap between germline ends came to 8 bases. This CDR3 is 14 amino acids long.

Sequencing was done on a sample of blood. The chain has TRBV20-1 and TRBJ2-3; D gene uncertain. The source is a woman aged 55-70 years in good health. CDR3 sequence: CSARDRYGTDTQYF. CDR3 sequence (DNA): TGCAGTGCTAGAGATAGATACGGCACAGATACGCAGTATTTT.